Shown below are 28 T cell receptor beta chains from a single sample sequenced in a study of cytomegalovirus exposure and HLA in healthy donors (dated 2017 in TCRdb). Library preparation was by the immunoSEQ multiplex PCR assay. A mixture of 60 forward primers for TCR Vbeta segments and 13 reverse primers for TCR Jbeta segments was used in the multiplex PCR. Not all clones reach the TCRdb copy of this immuneACCESS table, which keeps in-frame sequences only. Checked studies attribute under half of the gap to unresolved V genes and leave the rest unexplained. The sample table lists some 180,000 clones, approximately 84% of them with a count of one. The ten biggest clones cover about 1.4% of the sample. The sequencing sample was made of PBMCs. These receptor sequences come from a girl aged 10 to 17 in good health and CMV-seropositive.

The chain links TRBV7-9 to TRBJ1-2; D perhaps matches TRBD1 (6 bases). The CDR3 spans 14 residues. Trimming cost V 5 bases and J 3 bases, with 13 bases left between them. The V gene's germline CDR1 is SEHNR and CDR2 FQNEAQ (reference sequence). The CDR3 sequence: CASSPRDIHYGYTF. The CDR3 DNA follows: TGTGCCAGCAGCCCACGGGACATACACTATGGCTACACCTTC.

This chain uses TRBV15 with TRBJ1-2; weak D call: TRBD1 (5 bases). Between the trimmed V and J ends, which lost 1 base and 4 bases, there was a span of 7 bases. The germline V gene has CDR1 LNHNV and CDR2 YYDKDF (reference sequence). CDR3 size: 13 residues. The CDR3 protein is CATSRGGTYGYTF. In DNA, the CDR3 is TGTGCCACCAGCAGAGGCGGGACCTATGGCTACACCTTC.

The V call is TRBV10-3, the J call TRBJ1-2; tentative D call: TRBD1 (5 bases). The germline gives CDR1 ENHRY, CDR2 SYGVKD. The CDR3 has 12 amino acids. V dropped 3 bases and J dropped 5 bases, with 7 bases sitting between them. CDR3 region: CAISERTYGYTF. The CDR3 DNA sequence: TGTGCCATCAGTGAACGGACATATGGCTACACCTTC.

This clone was seen only once. The V call is TRBV30, the J call TRBJ2-1; 9 bases match TRBD2. The CDR3 sequence is 15 residues long. Germline values: CDR1 GTSNPN, CDR2 SVGIG (reference sequence). Trimming took 0 bases from V and 5 from J; bases not matched to a gene: 5. This CDR3 is CAWSVSSGVHNEQFF. The CDR3 DNA follows: TGTGCCTGGAGTGTATCTAGCGGGGTTCACAATGAGCAGTTCTTC.

This clone was counted once. J is TRBJ1-1 and V is TRBV19; the D is unclear. V dropped 3 bases and J dropped 1 base, with 9 bases sitting between them. The germline V gene encodes CDR1 LNHDA and CDR2 SQIVND (reference sequence). The CDR3 consists of 14 residues. CDR3 protein: CASSIPRWNTEAFF. The CDR3 coding sequence is TGTGCCAGTAGTATCCCCAGGTGGAACACTGAAGCTTTCTTT.

The genes are TRBV4-1 and TRBJ1-4, with D uncertain. Trimming took 2 bases from V and 2 from J, leaving 15 bases between them. Germline loops: CDR1 MGHRA, CDR2 YSYEKL. There are 17 residues in the CDR3. The CDR3 protein is CASSQRSLTSTNEKLFF. CDR3 DNA sequence: TGCGCCAGCAGCCAAAGGAGTCTGACGTCGACTAATGAAAAACTGTTTTTT.

This clone has a single count. Other DNA sequences in the sample encode the same CDR3. This chain joins TRBV6-1 and TRBJ1-1, with 8 bases aligning to TRBD1. The CDR3 has 13 amino acids. V lost 2 bases, J lost 8 bases, and 4 bases stayed unmatched. Germline CDR1 reads MNHNS; CDR2 reads SASEGT. The DNA of the CDR3 is TGTGCCAGCAGTGAAAAGGACAGGGCGGAAGCTTTCTTT. Amino acid sequence: CASSEKDRAEAFF.

The genes are TRBV6-5 and TRBJ1-1, with 7 nucleotides matching TRBD1. Germline V gene lookup returns CDR1 MNHEY and CDR2 SVGAGI. The junction had 7 bases not matched to a gene; V was cut back by 0 bases and J by 9 bases. This CDR3 is 14 amino acids long. This chain's CDR3 is CASSYSVPGQQAFF. The CDR3, as DNA: TGTGCCAGCAGTTACTCCGTCCCGGGACAGCAAGCTTTCTTT.

This chain connects TRBV15 to TRBJ1-4, with a weak D call TRBD1 (6 bases). Germline CDR1 LNHNV, CDR2 YYDKDF (reference sequence). Trimming shortened V by 4 bases and J by 13 bases, and 16 bases separated the two germline ends. The CDR3 has 13 residues. CDR3 coding DNA: TGTGCCACCAGCAAGTCAAAGGCAGGGGCACTGTTTTTT. As protein: CATSKSKAGALFF.

The sample holds a few counts of this clone. The chain uses TRBV6-5 and TRBJ1-2; maybe TRBD1 (6 bases). Germline values: CDR1 MNHEY, CDR2 SVGAGI. Trimming stripped 7 bases from V and 6 bases from J, with 15 bases between. The CDR3 is made up of 13 amino acids. CDR3 residues: CASTGTRSDGYTF. The DNA for the CDR3 is TGTGCCAGCACAGGGACAAGATCGGATGGCTACACCTTC.

V gene TRBV6-1 combines with J gene TRBJ1-1; unclear D gene. Trimming removed 5 bases from V and 7 bases from J, with 11 bases in between. The CDR3 is 12 amino acids. CDR1 MNHNS and CDR2 SASEGT come from the germline V gene. In nucleotides, the CDR3 is TGTGCCAGCAGTTCTGACGGCGGTGAAGCTTTCTTT. As protein: CASSSDGGEAFF.

This clone turned up a few times. The chain is built from TRBV6-1 and TRBJ1-2, with a tentative D call TRBD1 (6 bases). Trimming took off 0 bases at V and 4 bases at J, with 18 bases between the two ends. The V gene's germline CDR1 is MNHNS and CDR2 SASEGT. CDR3 size: 17 residues. The CDR3 DNA reads as TGTGCCAGCAGTGAAGCGCTTGTACAGGGAACCCTCTATGGCTACACCTTC. It codes for CASSEALVQGTLYGYTF.

The rearrangement links TRBV27 to TRBJ2-5; D is unresolved. Germline-derived CDR1 and CDR2 are MNHEY and SMNVEV (reference sequence). The V end was cut by 0 bases, the J end by 3 bases, with 11 bases between. This CDR3 has 15 amino acids. CDR3 bases: TGTGCCAGCAGTTTATCGGTCGCGGATGAAGAGACCCAGTACTTC. The encoded protein is CASSLSVADEETQYF.

The J gene is TRBJ2-3, the V gene TRBV30; 8 bases agree with TRBD2. The CDR3 sequence is 15 residues long. V gave up 5 bases and J gave up 5 bases; unmatched junction bases: 12. Germline loops: CDR1 GTSNPN, CDR2 SVGIG (reference sequence). The CDR3 loop is CAWARKAGVQDTQYF. In nucleotides, the CDR3 is TGTGCCTGGGCCCGGAAAGCGGGAGTGCAAGATACGCAGTATTTT.

The chain joins TRBV5-6 to TRBJ2-1; 11 bases are shared with TRBD2. Germline CDR1 reads SGHDT; CDR2 reads YYEEEE. The J segment lost 8 bases and the V segment lost 0 bases, leaving 10 bases of the junction unmatched. CDR3 length: 17 amino acids. CDR3 sequence: CASSLAGLAGGWHEQFF. CDR3 DNA: TGTGCCAGCAGCTTGGCCGGGCTAGCGGGAGGTTGGCATGAGCAGTTCTTC.

This chain connects TRBV7-2 to TRBJ2-5; TRBD2 is a possible D gene (6 bases). Germline V lookup: CDR1 SGHTA, CDR2 FQGNSA. V lost 3 bases and J lost 4, with 12 bases in between. This CDR3 is 14 amino acids long. CDR3 sequence: CASSFRQGLETQYF. Here the CDR3 DNA reads TGTGCCAGCAGCTTCAGGCAGGGACTAGAGACCCAGTACTTC.

The CDR3 DNA sequence: TGCAGTGCTGTTCCGGGACTATCGCAGTTCTTC. This gives the protein CSAVPGLSQFF. V gene TRBV20-1 combines with J gene TRBJ2-1, with TRBD2 matching over 7 bases. J lost 12 bases, V lost 5 bases, and 7 bases had no gene match. The CDR3 consists of 11 residues. Germline loops: CDR1 DFQATT, CDR2 SNEGSKA (reference sequence).

The V gene is TRBV25-1, the J gene TRBJ2-3; no definite D call. This CDR3 spans 16 amino acids. Between the trimmed V and J ends, which lost 4 bases and 4 bases, there was a span of 18 bases. Per germline, CDR1 MGHDK and CDR2 SYGVNS. In DNA, the CDR3 is TGTGCCAGCAGTGGCGACTCCTACCCCGACCCAGATACGCAGTATTTT. This encodes CASSGDSYPDPDTQYF.

The chain combines TRBV10-1 with TRBJ1-2; the match to TRBD1 covers 7 bases. J lost 3 bases, V lost 6 bases, and 4 bases had no gene match. This CDR3 has 13 amino acids. Per the germline V gene, CDR1 is WNHNN and CDR2 is SYGVQD (reference sequence). The CDR3 nucleotides are TGCGCCAGCAGCTCAGGGGGAGACTATGGCTACACCTTC. This codes for CASSSGGDYGYTF.

This clone was recorded once. The V and J genes are TRBV19 and TRBJ2-7; D is possibly TRBD1 (6 bases). V shed 3 bases and J shed 6 bases, with 15 bases lying between them. This CDR3 has 14 residues. The V gene's germline CDR1 is LNHDA and CDR2 SQIVND (reference sequence). CDR3 region: CASSIQAGAVEQYF. CDR3 sequence (DNA): TGTGCCAGTAGTATTCAGGCAGGGGCGGTCGAGCAGTACTTC. Supplemented by reference TRBV19 and TRBJ2-7, the full variable domain reads DGGITQSPKYLFRKEGQNVTLSCEQNLNHDAMYWYRQDPGQGLRLIYYSQIVNDFQKGDIAEGYSVSREKKESFPLTVTSAQKNPTAFYLCASSIQAGAVEQYFGPGTRLTVT.

The chain has TRBV10-2 and TRBJ2-7, with TRBD2 as a possible D gene (5 bases). The CDR3 is made up of 15 amino acids. Per the germline V gene, CDR1 is WSHSY and CDR2 is SAAADI. V was cut by 0 bases and J by 2 bases, with 11 bases left in between. CDR3 DNA sequence: TGCGCCAGCAGTGAGTCCCATCCCGGGACCTACGAGCAGTACTTC. Its translation is CASSESHPGTYEQYF.

This clone was seen only a few times. The chain links TRBV7-9 to TRBJ1-3, with 9 bases matching TRBD1. CDR3 length: 16 residues. V was clipped by 5 bases and J by 2 bases; unmatched bases: 7. CDR1 is SEHNR and CDR2 is FQNEAQ in the germline V gene (reference sequence). CDR3 nucleotide sequence: TGTGCCAGCAGCCCCAAGGACAGGGGAGCTGGAAACACCATATATTTT. As protein: CASSPKDRGAGNTIYF. Full variable domain (outside the CDR3, taken from reference TRBV7-9 and TRBJ1-3): DTGVSQNPRHKITKRGQNVTFRCDPISEHNRLYWYRQTLGQGPEFLTYFQNEAQLEKSRLLSDRFSAERPKGSFSTLEIQRTEQGDSAMYLCASSPKDRGAGNTIYFGEGSWLTVV.

V usage is TRBV7-2 and J usage is TRBJ2-3, with 12 nucleotides matching TRBD2. The ends lost 5 bases at V and 1 base at J; junction bases unmatched: 7. Germline CDR1 reads SGHTA; CDR2 reads FQGNSA. This CDR3 has 17 residues. The CDR3 loop reads CASSPRTSGTGTDTQYF. For the CDR3, the DNA is TGTGCCAGCAGCCCGCGGACTAGCGGGACTGGCACAGATACGCAGTATTTT.

This clone was detected only once. This chain's CDR3 is CASSLGASYEQYF. In DNA form, the CDR3 reads TGTGCCAGCAGCTTAGGAGCCTCCTACGAGCAGTACTTC. The chain combines TRBV7-6 with TRBJ2-7; no clear D. The CDR3 is 13 residues long. Per the germline V gene, CDR1 is SGHVS and CDR2 is FNYEAQ. V lost 1 base, J lost 0 bases, and 4 bases lay in between.

The CDR3 protein is CSVDLADLQETQYF. The CDR3 DNA reads as TGCAGCGTGGATCTAGCGGACCTACAAGAGACCCAGTACTTC. The chain recombines TRBV29-1 with TRBJ2-5; 7 nucleotides align to TRBD2. This CDR3 is built from 14 residues. Germline V lookup: CDR1 SQVTM, CDR2 ANQGSEA. V dropped 6 bases and J dropped 2; count of bases not matched to a gene: 9.

This clone was observed a handful of times. The J gene is TRBJ2-1, the V gene TRBV6-5; tentative D call: TRBD2 (6 bases). Trimming shortened V by 0 bases and J by 1 base, and 7 bases separated the two germline ends. The CDR3 has 15 residues. Germline CDR1 and CDR2: MNHEY and SVGAGI. The CDR3 DNA reads TGTGCCAGCAGTTACTCTAGCGGATCCTACAATGAGCAGTTCTTC. It codes for CASSYSSGSYNEQFF.

Here the CDR3 DNA reads TGTGCCAGCACCCGGGACAATTGGTTCCCGGAGTCCTACGAGCAGTACTTC. This encodes CASTRDNWFPESYEQYF. The gene calls are TRBV11-2 and TRBJ2-7, with D possibly TRBD1 on 6 matching bases. CDR3 length: 17 amino acids. The germline V gene encodes CDR1 SGHAT and CDR2 FQNNGV. The germline V and J ends were trimmed by 7 bases and 1 base, with 23 bases remaining between them.

The chain combines TRBV10-3 with TRBJ2-3, with 13 bases lining up with TRBD2. Germline trimming cut 3 bases from V and 3 bases from J; bases unmatched to any gene: 3. Looked up from germline, CDR1 is ENHRY and CDR2 is SYGVKD. This CDR3 is built from 16 residues. This CDR3 reads CAISERLAGGTDTQYF. CDR3 nucleotides: TGTGCCATCAGTGAACGACTAGCGGGAGGAACAGATACGCAGTATTTT.